This T cell receptor (beta chain) was identified during a study of shared clonotypes between healthy human individuals. Profiled with immunoSEQ multiplex PCR; TCRdb holds only in-frame clones, not every one. The table includes more than 2 million clones, approximately 94% detected once. Cells designated naive CD8 were CD45RO-negative and were positively selected for CCR7, with terminally differentiated effector memory CD45RA+ cells excluded. This clone appeared once. Germline lookup yields CDR1 SEHNR and CDR2 FQNEAQ (reference sequence). Trimming removed 1 base from V and 5 bases from J; junction bases left unmatched: 8. CDR3 length: 16 amino acids.

The sequencing input was naive CD8+ T cells sorted from blood. The rearrangement links TRBV7-9 to TRBJ1-2; 9 bases fit TRBD1. The sequence was obtained from a man in his late teens or twenties in good health. CDR3 sequence reads: CASSLGPTGTGYGYTF. Written as DNA, the CDR3 is TGTGCCAGCAGCTTAGGACCGACCGGGACAGGGTATGGCTACACCTTC.